These 31 T cell receptor beta chains were sequenced from one sample in a study of blood T cell repertoires in COVID-19. Using immunoSEQ multiplex PCR, the repertoire was profiled, and TCRdb retains in-frame clones only, with some absent. The table has 200,000 to 300,000 clones, about 90% seen once. The sequenced sample consisted of peripheral blood. Source of these receptors: a woman in her 40s with acute or convalescent COVID-19.

The chain recombines TRBV15 with TRBJ1-2, with D possibly matching TRBD1 (6 bases). Trimming removed 2 bases at V and 6 bases at J, with 13 bases between. The CDR3 extends over 14 amino acids. The germline V gene has CDR1 LNHNV and CDR2 YYDKDF (reference sequence). The DNA of the CDR3 is TGTGCCACCAGCAGAATGGACAGCAACGATGGCTACACCTTC. Translating gives CATSRMDSNDGYTF.

The chain links TRBV4-1 to TRBJ1-6; possibly TRBD1 for D (6 bases). From germline, CDR1 is MGHRA and CDR2 YSYEKL. Trimming removed 1 base at V and 9 bases at J, with 13 bases between. The CDR3 spans 15 residues. The CDR3 loop reads CASSQAHTGFSPLHF. The CDR3 DNA is TGCGCCAGCAGCCAAGCACATACAGGGTTTTCACCCCTCCACTTT.

The chain recombines TRBV6-5 with TRBJ1-2, with TRBD1 identical over 10 bases. This CDR3 contains 14 residues. From germline, CDR1 is MNHEY and CDR2 SVGAGI. Trimming took 5 bases from V and 4 from J; bases not matched to a gene: 4. CDR3 residues: CASSPGTGVYGYTF. The CDR3 DNA follows: TGTGCCAGCAGTCCCGGGACAGGGGTCTATGGCTACACCTTC.

The chain couples TRBV18 to TRBJ1-1, with 10 bases matching TRBD1. CDR1 is KGHSH, CDR2 LQKENI, per germline. The CDR3 runs 15 residues. Germline trimming cut 5 bases from V and 5 bases from J; bases unmatched to any gene: 8. The CDR3 loop reads CASSARTGGQTEAFF. The CDR3 DNA reads as TGTGCCAGCTCAGCCCGGACAGGGGGACAAACTGAAGCTTTCTTT.

This chain uses TRBV5-1 with TRBJ1-2; 11 bases match TRBD1. The CDR3 length is 18 residues. Germline lookup yields CDR1 SGHRS and CDR2 YFSETQ. The V segment lost 0 bases and the J segment 3 bases; nucleotides outside the gene matches: 10. The DNA of the CDR3 is TGCGCCAGCAGCTTGGCCGTGGGACAGGGGGTATCGGACTATGGCTACACCTTC. Protein sequence: CASSLAVGQGVSDYGYTF.

This chain uses TRBV30 with TRBJ1-4, with D maybe TRBD1 (6 bases). CDR1 is GTSNPN and CDR2 is SVGIG in the germline V gene (reference sequence). This CDR3 contains 14 residues. V was pared by 4 bases and J by 8 bases, with 17 bases between. CDR3 in DNA: TGTGCCTGGACCGAGGGGGACCAAAGAGAAAAACTGTTTTTT. It yields the protein CAWTEGDQREKLFF. Using reference TRBV30 and TRBJ1-4 for the parts outside the CDR3, the full variable domain is SQTIHQWPATLVQPVGSPLSLECTVEGTSNPNLYWYRQAAGRGLQLLFYSVGIGQISSEVPQNLSASRPQDRQFILSSKKLLLSDSGFYLCAWTEGDQREKLFFGSGTQLSVL.

The J gene is TRBJ1-2, the V gene TRBV30; 12 bases map to TRBD1. V lost 4 bases to trimming and J lost 5 bases; unmatched junction nucleotides: 5. The CDR3 has 14 amino acids. Germline V gene sequence: CDR1 GTSNPN, CDR2 SVGIG (reference sequence). In DNA, the CDR3 is TGTGCCTGGAAGGGGACAGGGGGCGATTATGGCTACACCTTC. Residues: CAWKGTGGDYGYTF.

The J gene is TRBJ2-2, the V gene TRBV4-2; TRBD2 matches at 9 bases. Germline-derived CDR1 and CDR2 are LGHNA and YNFKEQ. V shed 0 bases, J shed 2 bases, and the junction held 4 bases outside the gene matches. This CDR3 has 17 amino acids. The chain's CDR3 is CASSQEISGGNTGELFF. The CDR3 DNA sequence: TGTGCCAGCAGCCAAGAGATTAGCGGGGGAAACACCGGGGAGCTGTTTTTT.

This clone was seen a single time. The V gene is TRBV7-9, the J gene TRBJ2-3; D is unresolved. CDR3 length: 13 amino acids. Germline values: CDR1 SEHNR, CDR2 FQNEAQ (reference sequence). Trimming removed 4 bases from V and 8 bases from J, with 13 bases in between. The CDR3 DNA is TGTGCCAGCAGCTCCCCCCTCTCTCTTACGCAGTATTTT. Its protein product is CASSSPLSLTQYF.

A single count supports this clone. The chain couples TRBV14 to TRBJ2-3; 9 nucleotides agree with TRBD2. With 0 bases clipped from V and 2 bases from J, the junction kept 6 bases outside the gene matches. This CDR3 comprises 17 residues. CDR1 is SGHDN, CDR2 FVKESK, per germline. CDR3 in DNA: TGTGCCAGCAGCCAAGATGTAGCGGGGGTTTCCACAGATACGCAGTATTTT. Protein product: CASSQDVAGVSTDTQYF.

This chain joins TRBV10-1 and TRBJ1-1; 7 positions agree with TRBD1. CDR1 and CDR2 (germline): WNHNN, SYGVQD (reference sequence). V was pared by 7 bases and J by 0 bases, with 5 bases of the junction left unmatched. The CDR3 spans 14 residues. The CDR3 is CASKGDSLNTEAFF. The CDR3 DNA reads as TGCGCCAGCAAAGGGGACAGCCTGAACACTGAAGCTTTCTTT.

The chain uses TRBV7-9 and TRBJ2-5, with TRBD2 as a possible D gene (6 bases). CDR3 length: 14 residues. CDR1 is SEHNR and CDR2 is FQNEAQ in the germline V gene (reference sequence). V lost 5 bases to trimming and J lost 1 base, with 11 bases between them. The CDR3 nucleotides read TGTGCCAGCAGCCGCCGGGAGATCCAAGAGACCCAGTACTTC. It codes for CASSRREIQETQYF.

The chain is built from TRBV13 and TRBJ1-1; 7 bases align to TRBD1. This CDR3 is built from 16 residues. V was pared by 1 base and J by 1 base, with 6 bases of the junction left unmatched. Per germline, CDR1 PRHDT and CDR2 FYEKMQ (reference sequence). CDR3 nucleotides: TGTGCCAGCAGCTTAGCCCTACAGGGGTCGAACACTGAAGCTTTCTTT. This translates into CASSLALQGSNTEAFF.

This chain joins TRBV5-4 and TRBJ1-2; D is uncertain. V lost 2 bases to trimming and J lost 1 base, with 9 bases between them. Germline V gene lookup returns CDR1 SGHNT and CDR2 YYREEE (reference sequence). CDR3 length equals 14 residues. DNA for the CDR3: TGTGCCAGCAGCTTCGCGCTCCTTAACTATGGCTACACCTTC. Its translation is CASSFALLNYGYTF. Full variable domain (rest looked up from reference TRBV5-4 and TRBJ1-2): ETGVTQSPTHLIKTRGQQVTLRCSSQSGHNTVSWYQQALGQGPQFIFQYYREEENGRGNFPPRFSGLQFPNYSSELNVNALELDDSALYLCASSFALLNYGYTFGSGTRLTVV.

The chain couples TRBV19 to TRBJ2-3, with TRBD1 matching over 7 bases. Trimming took 9 bases from V and 1 from J; bases not matched to a gene: 7. The CDR3 contains 14 residues. Germline V CDR1 and CDR2: LNHDA, SQIVND (reference sequence). CDR3 DNA: TGTGCCAGCGAAGACAGGGCCGGCACAGATACGCAGTATTTT. As protein: CASEDRAGTDTQYF.

DNA for the CDR3: TGCGCCAGCAGCAGTACAGGGGGGGCTAATGAAAAACTGTTTTTT. Its protein is CASSSTGGANEKLFF. The chain couples TRBV5-1 to TRBJ1-4, with 8 bases that match TRBD1. The CDR3 contains 15 residues. V was clipped by 4 bases and J by 3 bases; unmatched bases: 5. CDR1 and CDR2 (germline): SGHRS, YFSETQ. Drawing the rest from reference TRBV5-1 and TRBJ1-4, the complete variable domain is KAGVTQTPRYLIKTRGQQVTLSCSPISGHRSVSWYQQTPGQGLQFLFEYFSETQRNKGNFPGRFSGRQFSNSRSEMNVSTLELGDSALYLCASSSTGGANEKLFFGSGTQLSVL.

V gene TRBV5-1 combines with J gene TRBJ1-4; a weak D match, TRBD1 (5 bases). The CDR3 has 14 amino acids. Per the germline V gene, CDR1 is SGHRS and CDR2 is YFSETQ. The germline V and J ends were trimmed by 3 bases and 8 bases, with 14 bases remaining between them. CDR3 in amino acids: CASSSQAQEEKLFF. In DNA, the CDR3 is TGCGCCAGCAGCTCACAGGCTCAGGAGGAAAAACTGTTTTTT.

The chain has TRBV3-1 (or the pseudogene TRBV3-2) and TRBJ1-2; the D gene is possibly TRBD1 (6 bases). The V and J ends lost 3 bases and 4 bases respectively, with 15 bases between them. CDR3 size: 15 residues. The germline CDR1 and CDR2 sequences are LGHDT and YNNKEL (reference sequence). This chain's CDR3 is CASSQLGDRSYGYTF. The CDR3 bases are TGTGCCAGCAGCCAGCTGGGAGACAGGTCCTATGGCTACACCTTC.

The table lists this clone with a count of one. The rearrangement joins TRBV10-3 to TRBJ2-3, with no clear D. The V end lost 10 bases, the J end lost 7 bases, and 27 bases lay between the germline ends. In germline, CDR1 is ENHRY, CDR2 SYGVKD. The CDR3 length is 16 residues. The CDR3 DNA is TGTGCCACCTCTAGTGTCCCCACCCTCCGCACTAATACGCAGTATTTT. Translation gives CATSSVPTLRTNTQYF.

The chain joins TRBV24-1 to TRBJ2-1, with 7 nucleotides matching TRBD1. The V segment lost 5 bases and the J segment 6 bases; nucleotides outside the gene matches: 6. The CDR3 covers 14 residues. Germline lookup yields CDR1 KGHDR and CDR2 SFDVKD. This CDR3 is CATSGGQVINEQFF. The CDR3 DNA reads as TGTGCCACCAGTGGTGGACAGGTTATCAATGAGCAGTTCTTC.

This chain connects TRBV11-2 to TRBJ2-1; 7 bases align to TRBD2. The CDR3 extends over 15 amino acids. Germline CDR1 is SGHAT and CDR2 is FQNNGV. V trimming: 3 bases; J trimming: 5 bases; junction bases outside the gene matches: 7. The CDR3 sequence: CASSFNPSGNNEQFF. The CDR3 nucleotides read TGTGCCAGCAGCTTTAACCCCAGCGGGAACAATGAGCAGTTCTTC. Supplemented by reference TRBV11-2 and TRBJ2-1, the full variable domain reads EAGVAQSPRYKIIEKRQSVAFWCNPISGHATLYWYQQILGQGPKLLIQFQNNGVVDDSQLPKDRFSAERLKGVDSTLKIQPAKLEDSAVYLCASSFNPSGNNEQFFGPGTRLTVL.

The chain uses TRBV19 and TRBJ2-1, with 8 bases lining up with TRBD1. The trim removed 6 bases at V and 2 bases at J, leaving 3 bases unmatched. CDR1 and CDR2 from the germline V gene are LNHDA and SQIVND (reference sequence). This CDR3 contains 14 residues. The CDR3 bases are TGTGCCAGTAGGGCGACAGGGGCCTACAATGAGCAGTTCTTC. Amino acids: CASRATGAYNEQFF.

The chain couples TRBV5-6 to TRBJ1-5; D unclear. The CDR3 is 14 amino acids. Germline V lookup: CDR1 SGHDT, CDR2 YYEEEE. Deletions cut 0 bases from V and 5 bases from J, with 9 bases between. The CDR3 region is CASSLGAGYQPQHF. CDR3 coding DNA: TGTGCCAGCAGCTTGGGAGCAGGCTATCAGCCCCAGCATTTT.

This clone was counted a single time. The J gene is TRBJ1-2, the V gene TRBV25-1; a weak D match, TRBD1 (6 bases). V was trimmed by 1 base and J by 3 bases, leaving 12 bases between them. Germline CDR1 is MGHDK and CDR2 is SYGVNS. This CDR3 has 15 amino acids. The CDR3 bases are TGTGCCAGCAGTGAATGGCGGGAGGGGGACTATGGCTACACCTTC. Residues: CASSEWREGDYGYTF.

This clone was found once. CDR3 bases: TGTGCCAGTAGTATCCCCAGCCCTAGCGGGCCTTCCTATACGCAGTATTTT. This sequence encodes CASSIPSPSGPSYTQYF. V is TRBV19 and J is TRBJ2-3, with 8 bases aligning to TRBD2. The CDR3 contains 17 residues. The germline CDR1 and CDR2 sequences are LNHDA and SQIVND (reference sequence). The V segment lost 3 bases and the J segment 7 bases; nucleotides outside the gene matches: 15.

The chain couples TRBV6-5 to TRBJ1-2; D is unresolved. The germline CDR1 and CDR2 sequences are MNHEY and SVGAGI. CDR3 length: 12 residues. V lost 4 bases and J 5 bases, leaving 8 bases between the germline ends. CDR3 bases: TGTGCCAGCAGTTCCTCGCAGTATGGCTACACCTTC. Its protein product is CASSSSQYGYTF.

This rearrangement joins TRBV11-2 to TRBJ1-1; possibly TRBD1 for D (5 bases). This CDR3 is built from 14 residues. V was clipped by 5 bases and J by 6 bases, with 16 bases between them. Germline loops: CDR1 SGHAT, CDR2 FQNNGV. The CDR3 bases are TGTGCCAGCAGCCCGACAGCGAATCGGCCTGAAGCTTTCTTT. Its protein product is CASSPTANRPEAFF.

The chain couples TRBV19 to TRBJ2-3; TRBD1 is a possible D gene (6 bases). This CDR3 comprises 16 residues. CDR1 and CDR2 (germline): LNHDA, SQIVND (reference sequence). The germline V and J ends were trimmed by 5 bases and 6 bases, with 21 bases remaining between them. DNA of the CDR3: TGTGCCAGTAGTCAGGGGCGATCCCCCCGCGCTGATACGCAGTATTTT. This encodes CASSQGRSPRADTQYF.

The gene calls are TRBV2 and TRBJ1-2; 7 bases fit TRBD1. There are 13 residues in the CDR3. Trimming removed 5 bases from V and 8 bases from J; junction bases left unmatched: 8. Germline V gene data show CDR1 as SNHLY and CDR2 as FYNNEI. DNA for the CDR3: TGTGCCAGCAGTCAAGAGACAGGGTTGGGCTACACCTTC. Its protein product is CASSQETGLGYTF.

The chain has TRBV9 and TRBJ2-3, with D uncertain. The CDR3 extends over 16 amino acids. The germline V and J ends were trimmed by 1 base and 3 bases, with 15 bases remaining between them. The germline V gene encodes CDR1 SGDLS and CDR2 YYNGEE. CDR3 in DNA: TGTGCCAGCAGCGTACCCCCCAGCGCATCAACAGATACGCAGTATTTT. The encoded protein is CASSVPPSASTDTQYF.

The chain combines TRBV6-5 with TRBJ2-1, with 10 bases fitting TRBD1. The V and J ends lost 7 bases and 2 bases, in that order; junction bases with no gene match: 5. Germline V gives CDR1 MNHEY, CDR2 SVGAGI. The CDR3 sequence is 15 residues long. CDR3 in amino acids: CASTTTGGTYNEQFF. CDR3 DNA: TGTGCCAGCACCACGACAGGGGGCACCTACAATGAGCAGTTCTTC.